This T cell receptor (beta chain) appears in the sequencing data of a study of cytotoxic CD8 clonotypes in ibrutinib-treated CLL. Germline assignment: CDR1 MDHEN and CDR2 SYDVKM. V lost 5 bases, J lost 3 bases, and 5 bases stayed unmatched. This CDR3 has 16 residues. Only in-frame clones appear in the TCRdb table, and some are missing; sequencing was by immunoSEQ multiplex PCR. The table lists about 40,000 clones, approximately 71% of them singletons. The source of this sequence is a human donor with chronic lymphocytic leukemia. Specimen: PBMCs, collected at disease progression, from a patient treated with ibrutinib. The chain links TRBV28 to TRBJ2-1, with 12 bases identical to TRBD2. Here the CDR3 reads CASSKLAGGVYNEQFF. As DNA, the CDR3 is TGTGCCAGCAGTAAACTAGCGGGAGGCGTCTACAATGAGCAGTTCTTC.